Following are 2 T cell receptor beta chains from one sample sequenced in a study of CD8 T cells in ankylosing spondylitis. Each CDR3 protein gets one entry after TCRdb re-called the 5' RACE reads with MiXCR. The sample lists fewer than 80,000 distinct CDR3 sequences, over 4% occurring once. The sequenced material came from blood, either unsorted or a sorted T cell fraction (not recorded which). All receptors come from a male donor with ankylosing spondylitis or in good health (not recorded which).

This clonotype has ten or more counts. V gene TRBV5-8 combines with J gene TRBJ2-5; TRBD2 matches 11 bases. Germline V gene data show CDR1 as SGHTS and CDR2 as YDEGEE. This CDR3 region has 17 residues. The V segment lost 0 bases and the J segment 1 base; nucleotides outside the gene matches: 5. CDR3 loop: CASSLGTSGGLQETQYF. CDR3 DNA sequence: TGTGCCAGCAGCTTGGGTACTAGCGGGGGCCTCCAAGAGACCCAGTACTTC.

This clonotype has a count of ten or more. The chain links TRBV28 to TRBJ1-4, with 9 bases lining up with TRBD1. The germline V gene encodes CDR1 MDHEN and CDR2 SYDVKM. Unmatched junction bases numbered 10, after V lost 6 bases and J lost 8 bases. The CDR3 is 15 residues long. This CDR3 reads CASRGRTGVGEKLFF. In DNA, the CDR3 is TGTGCCAGCAGGGGACGGACAGGGGTGGGAGAAAAACTGTTTTTT.